This T cell receptor (beta chain) was observed in a study of blood T cell repertoires in COVID-19 (dated by TCRdb to the early 2020s). Regarding the study in general: The collaborator samples originated in the United States, Italy and Spain and spanned the acute and convalescent phases of COVID-19. The prospective study material was composed of cDNA or gDNA derived from T cells, B-cell-depleted T cells, or PBMCs. Deeply sampled blood TCRbeta repertoires from subjects exposed to, actively infected with, or recovered from COVID-19 were included in the dataset. A freely available public database, intended as a resource for researchers studying the immune response to SARS-CoV-2, is where the repertoires were released. Samples came from the ongoing ImmuneRACE study (first 160 participants) plus 1,254 subjects from 6 global collaborators. The sample metadata nearly always contained a de-identified subject ID, COVID-19 status, age in years and sex. Where available, HLA class I and class II types were taken from metadata supplied by the sample provider and were not determined by assay-based typing. Study-level results and caveats: The amount of clinical and demographic metadata varied by source and participant and was provided uncurated.

CDR1 and CDR2 were assigned from the germline V gene (reference sequence) as PRHDT and FYEKMQ. Spanning cysteine to phenylalanine, the CDR3 consists of 17 amino acids. The sequence is cut down to CDR3 DNA, 51 bases in frame from base 1. V gives up 2 bases and J gives up 4 bases, and the segment between their germline ends measures 17 bases. TCRbeta CDR3 regions were amplified from genomic DNA by means of the immunoSEQ Assay, a bias-controlled multiplex PCR. The authors' analysis ran thus. Nucleated cell counts per sample were estimated from amplification of reference gene primers within the assay. To quantify the absolute abundance of each unique TCRbeta CDR3 rearrangement, sequence reads were collapsed and filtered. For each sample, productive Simpson clonality was calculated by taking the square root of Simpson's diversity index across productive rearrangements. TCRdb re-hosts the immuneACCESS table, in-frame sequences only. Its copies lack some clones; in the studies checked, an unresolved V gene accounts for under half of them, and the cause for the rest is not known. The V and J calls and clone size come from that table; D and trimming were worked out from the DNA. The sample table records some 350,000 clones; 80% to 90% of these occur just once. About 5% of the sample is held by the ten biggest clonotypes.

This clone appeared a few times. This receptor's antigen is unknown. No per-base quality is available; no much larger clone lies one base away. Participants in the prospective study were aged about 18 to 95 years, lived in some 24 United States geographic areas, and enrolled through a virtual design. In the prospective study, participants were assigned to cohorts based on the clinical history participants reported in a screening survey and a study questionnaire. ImmuneRACE Cohort 3 recovered participants were defined by two consecutive negative NP/OP PCR tests, healthcare professional clearance, or symptom resolution. Each participant in the prospective study had whole blood, serum and a nasopharyngeal or oropharyngeal swab collected by mobile phlebotomists. Over an approximately 2-month period, participants in the prospective study had the option of providing additional blood draws and questionnaires. Before DNA extraction, blood samples from the prospective study were shipped at room temperature or frozen.

Sequencing used PBMCs or T cells enriched from blood (not recorded which). The clonotype originates from a woman aged 25 to 45 who had recovered from COVID-19. The rearranged chain carries TRBV13 and TRBJ2-2; the D segment could be TRBD2, given 6 matching bases. Read as DNA, the sequence is TGTGCCAGCAGCTTAAGGTGGAGGGCGCAAGTCACCGGGGAGCTGTTTTTT. Its translation is CASSLRWRAQVTGELFF.